These T cell receptor beta chains were read from a single sample in a study of cytomegalovirus exposure and HLA in healthy donors. Clones were sequenced by immunoSEQ multiplex PCR, and TCRdb holds only the in-frame ones, with some missing. The sample consists of 110,000 to 150,000 clones, roughly 80% of them appearing once. Sequencing used PBMCs. Source of these receptors: a woman in her thirties or forties in good health and CMV-seropositive. The CDR3 runs from the conserved cysteine through the conserved F or W. The D gene is left open where the match is weak. Part of the rows lack a size; the others show once, few, many or a class for expanded clones.

D: -
J: TRBJ2-1
V: TRBV7-8
size: -
CDR3: CASSSGGPYNEQFF
DNA: TGTGCCAGCAGCTCCGGAGGGCCCTACAATGAGCAGTTCTTC

D: -
J: TRBJ1-6
V: TRBV14
size: -
CDR3: CASSPGGQGNSPLHF
DNA: TGTGCCAGCAGCCCAGGAGGGCAGGGTAATTCACCCCTCCACTTT

D: TRBD1
J: TRBJ1-1
V: TRBV28
size: few
CDR3: CASSRDRRGTEAFF
DNA: TGTGCCAGCAGCAGGGACAGGAGGGGCACTGAAGCTTTCTTT

D: TRBD2
J: TRBJ2-6
V: TRBV7-3
size: -
CDR3: CASSAGGPGGANVLTF
DNA: TGTGCCAGCTCGGCGGGGGGGCCGGGGGGGGCCAACGTCCTGACTTTC

D: -
J: TRBJ2-1
V: TRBV9
size: -
CDR3: CASSVTGNNEQFF
DNA: TGTGCCAGCAGCGTTACGGGGAACAATGAGCAGTTCTTC

D: -
J: TRBJ1-1
V: TRBV19
size: -
CDR3: CASIRRGEAFF
DNA: TGTGCCAGTATTCGACGGGGGGAAGCTTTCTTT

D: -
J: TRBJ2-7
V: TRBV29-1
size: -
CDR3: CSVETSTSYEQYF
DNA: TGCAGCGTTGAAACTAGCACCTCCTACGAGCAGTACTTC

D: TRBD1
J: TRBJ2-3
V: TRBV7-3
size: -
CDR3: CASSQTGGGTDTQYF
DNA: TGTGCCAGCAGCCAAACAGGGGGCGGCACAGATACGCAGTATTTT

D: TRBD2
J: TRBJ2-1
V: TRBV7-3
size: -
CDR3: CASSSGTSWFF
DNA: TGTGCCAGCAGTTCCGGGACTAGCTGGTTCTTC

D: TRBD1
J: TRBJ1-5
V: TRBV7-9
size: -
CDR3: CSSSYNRGSNQPQHF
DNA: TGTTCCAGCAGTTATAACAGGGGATCCAATCAGCCCCAGCATTTT

D: -
J: TRBJ2-7
V: TRBV4-3
size: -
CDR3: CASSQDQGVVAEQYF
DNA: TGCGCCAGCAGCCAAGATCAGGGCGTGGTCGCCGAGCAGTACTTC